The next 15 T cell receptor beta chains were all read from a single sample in a study of shared clonotypes between healthy human individuals. Using immunoSEQ multiplex PCR, the repertoire was profiled, and TCRdb retains in-frame clones only, with some absent. The data hold some 320,000 clones, with around 87% observed a single time. Specimen: memory CD8+ T cells sorted from blood. The subset was: CD45RO+ cells pooled with CCR7-negative TemRA cells. The receptor set was obtained from a young man in good health.

This clone appeared a single time. The rearrangement uses TRBV6-5 and TRBJ2-7; a weak D match, TRBD2 (6 bases). Trimming took off 8 bases at V and 5 bases at J, with 19 bases between the two ends. The CDR3 runs to 14 residues. Looked up from germline, CDR1 is MNHEY and CDR2 is SVGAGI. CDR3 loop: CASRYRDSPHEQYF. In DNA form, the CDR3 reads TGTGCCAGCCGATACCGGGACTCACCCCACGAGCAGTACTTC.

V usage is TRBV7-9 and J usage is TRBJ2-1, with a weak D call TRBD2 (5 bases). V shed 4 bases and J shed 10 bases, with 23 bases lying between them. Looked up from germline, CDR1 is SEHNR and CDR2 is FQNEAQ (reference sequence). The CDR3 runs to 16 residues. This chain's CDR3 is CASSSSRGIGRGEQFF. The CDR3 coding sequence is TGTGCCAGCAGCTCTAGCCGGGGTATCGGTCGCGGCGAGCAGTTCTTC.

This clone was counted a single time. The gene calls are TRBV7-9 and TRBJ2-7; 9 positions agree with TRBD2. The junction had 5 bases not matched to a gene; V was cut back by 1 base and J by 1 base. The CDR3 is made up of 16 amino acids. Germline assignment: CDR1 SEHNR and CDR2 FQNEAQ (reference sequence). CDR3: CASSLVAGGPSYEQYF. CDR3 bases: TGTGCCAGCAGCTTAGTCGCGGGAGGGCCTTCCTACGAGCAGTACTTC.

The chain recombines TRBV7-2 with TRBJ2-7, with 7 bases fitting TRBD2. The CDR3 is 18 residues long. Germline assignment: CDR1 SGHTA and CDR2 FQGNSA. J gave up 3 bases and V 1 base, and 15 bases lay outside the gene matches. Here the CDR3 reads CASSLVSWYRERDYEQYF. The DNA for the CDR3 is TGTGCCAGCAGCTTAGTTTCATGGTACCGAGAGCGGGACTACGAGCAGTACTTC.

This chain connects TRBV18 to TRBJ1-6; D uncertain. The germline V gene encodes CDR1 KGHSH and CDR2 LQKENI. This CDR3 contains 18 residues. Trimming shortened V by 3 bases and J by 0 bases, and 15 bases separated the two germline ends. In DNA form, the CDR3 reads TGTGCCAGCTCACCTCGGAGGCGTTCAAGCTCCTATAATTCACCCCTCCACTTT. Its translation is CASSPRRRSSSYNSPLHF. The whole variable domain, remainder taken from reference TRBV18 and TRBJ1-6, is NAGVMQNPRHLVRRRGQEARLRCSPMKGHSHVYWYRQLPEEGLKFMVYLQKENIIDESGMPKERFSAEFPKEGPSILRIQQVVRGDSAAYFCASSPRRRSSSYNSPLHFGNGTRLTVT.

The V gene is TRBV6-1, the J gene TRBJ1-2; TRBD1 agrees at 10 bases. This CDR3 spans 14 amino acids. J gave up 5 bases and V 6 bases, and 6 bases lay outside the gene matches. Germline V CDR1 and CDR2: MNHNS, SASEGT. CDR3 protein: CASSRTGGWYGYTF. DNA of the CDR3: TGTGCCAGCAGCCGGACAGGGGGTTGGTATGGCTACACCTTC.

V and J are TRBV7-6 and TRBJ2-3; weak D call: TRBD1 (7 bases). The CDR3 is 12 amino acids. Per the germline V gene, CDR1 is SGHVS and CDR2 is FNYEAQ. Trimming removed 5 bases at V and 6 bases at J, with 9 bases between. CDR3 DNA: TGTGCCAGCAGCCCAGGGGGGGATACGCAGTATTTT. It specifies CASSPGGDTQYF.

The chain joins TRBV14 to TRBJ1-2; the D is unclear. Germline values: CDR1 SGHDN, CDR2 FVKESK. The CDR3 length is 15 residues. V dropped 0 bases and J dropped 8 bases, with 16 bases sitting between them. The CDR3 reads CASSQDSPWLYGYTF. The CDR3 bases are TGTGCCAGCAGCCAAGATTCCCCCTGGTTGTACGGCTACACCTTC.

V gene TRBV5-1 combines with J gene TRBJ2-5, with unresolved D. Trimming pared 0 bases from V and 5 bases from J, leaving 14 bases between. Germline lookup yields CDR1 SGHRS and CDR2 YFSETQ. This CDR3 has 15 amino acids. CDR3 bases: TGCGCCAGCAGCTTGGTGAAGCCGGCCGGGGAGACCCAGTACTTC. Translating it yields CASSLVKPAGETQYF.

V usage is TRBV27 and J usage is TRBJ2-7; possibly TRBD1 for D (5 bases). This CDR3 is built from 14 residues. Germline lookup yields CDR1 MNHEY and CDR2 SMNVEV (reference sequence). V was shortened by 3 bases and J by 1 base, with 10 bases between the two germline ends. In nucleotides, the CDR3 is TGTGCCAGCAGTTTGACAGTGTCATCCTACGAGCAGTACTTC. Amino acids: CASSLTVSSYEQYF.

The rearrangement links TRBV11-2 to TRBJ2-7; no firm D call. Trimming took off 4 bases at V and 0 bases at J, with 4 bases between the two ends. The length of the CDR3 is 12 residues. CDR1 is SGHAT and CDR2 is FQNNGV in the germline V gene. The CDR3 nucleotides are TGTGCCAGCAGCTCTCCCTCCTACGAGCAGTACTTC. Translation: CASSSPSYEQYF.

This rearrangement joins TRBV11-2 to TRBJ2-1; 14 bases fit TRBD2. This CDR3 is built from 17 residues. V lost 5 bases to trimming and J lost 0 bases; unmatched junction nucleotides: 3. Germline V gene lookup returns CDR1 SGHAT and CDR2 FQNNGV. CDR3 protein: CASSDGTSGSSYNEQFF. For the CDR3, the DNA is TGTGCCAGCAGCGATGGGACTAGCGGGAGCTCCTACAATGAGCAGTTCTTC.

The chain joins TRBV4-3 to TRBJ1-6; tentatively, D is TRBD1 (6 bases). CDR3 length equals 15 residues. V dropped 1 base and J dropped 7 bases, with 11 bases sitting between them. The germline V gene encodes CDR1 LGHNA and CDR2 YSLEER. DNA for the CDR3: TGCGCCAGCAGCCAAGTTTGGCAGGGGAATTCACCCCTCCACTTT. Its translation is CASSQVWQGNSPLHF.

V gene TRBV13 combines with J gene TRBJ2-4; 11 nucleotides align to TRBD2. J gave up 5 bases and V 3 bases, and 15 bases lay outside the gene matches. The germline V gene encodes CDR1 PRHDT and CDR2 FYEKMQ (reference sequence). The CDR3 sequence is 19 residues long. The CDR3 reads CASSFAPWLGSGGENIQYF. The CDR3 DNA reads TGTGCCAGCAGCTTTGCCCCCTGGCTCGGTAGCGGGGGGGAAAACATTCAGTACTTC.

This clone appeared once. This CDR3 reads CASSDPPYEQYF. The CDR3 DNA follows: TGCGCCAGCAGCGACCCACCCTACGAGCAGTACTTC. V is TRBV5-1 and J is TRBJ2-7; D remains unclear. CDR3 size: 12 residues. In germline, CDR1 is SGHRS, CDR2 YFSETQ. V was pared by 4 bases and J by 2 bases, with 7 bases between. The full variable domain, completed using reference TRBV5-1 and TRBJ2-7, is KAGVTQTPRYLIKTRGQQVTLSCSPISGHRSVSWYQQTPGQGLQFLFEYFSETQRNKGNFPGRFSGRQFSNSRSEMNVSTLELGDSALYLCASSDPPYEQYFGPGTRLTVT.